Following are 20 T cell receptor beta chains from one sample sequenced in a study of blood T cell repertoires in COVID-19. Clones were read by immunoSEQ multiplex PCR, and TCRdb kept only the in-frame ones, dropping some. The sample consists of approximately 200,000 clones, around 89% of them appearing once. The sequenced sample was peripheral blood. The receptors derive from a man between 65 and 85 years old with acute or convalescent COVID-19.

The CDR3: CASSLDQGGYEQYF. CDR3 DNA: TGCGCCAGCAGCTTGGATCAAGGGGGCTACGAGCAGTACTTC. The J gene is TRBJ2-7, the V gene TRBV5-1; the D gene is possibly TRBD1 (6 bases). The CDR3 sequence is 14 residues long. Trimming stripped 0 bases from V and 3 bases from J, with 10 bases between. CDR1 and CDR2 from the germline V gene are SGHRS and YFSETQ.

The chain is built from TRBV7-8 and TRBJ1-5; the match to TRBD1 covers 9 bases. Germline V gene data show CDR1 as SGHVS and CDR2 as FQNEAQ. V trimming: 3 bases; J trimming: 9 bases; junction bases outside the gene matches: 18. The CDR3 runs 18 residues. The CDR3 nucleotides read TGTGCCAGCAGCTTCCGGACCGGGACAGGGAACACCAAGGCGCCCCAGCATTTT. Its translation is CASSFRTGTGNTKAPQHF.

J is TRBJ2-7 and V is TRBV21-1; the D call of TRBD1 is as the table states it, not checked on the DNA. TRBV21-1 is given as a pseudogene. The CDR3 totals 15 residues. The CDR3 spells CASSARDRGPYEQYF. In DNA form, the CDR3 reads TGTGCCAGCAGCGCCCGGGACAGGGGTCCCTACGAGCAGTACTTC.

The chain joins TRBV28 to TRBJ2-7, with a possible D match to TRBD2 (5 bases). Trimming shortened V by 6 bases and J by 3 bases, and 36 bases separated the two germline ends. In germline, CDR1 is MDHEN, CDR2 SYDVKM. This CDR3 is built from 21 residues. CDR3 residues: CASSLQKNRTPPQVEGYEQYF. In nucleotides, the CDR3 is TGTGCCAGCAGCTTACAAAAGAACAGAACACCTCCACAAGTAGAGGGCTACGAGCAGTACTTC.

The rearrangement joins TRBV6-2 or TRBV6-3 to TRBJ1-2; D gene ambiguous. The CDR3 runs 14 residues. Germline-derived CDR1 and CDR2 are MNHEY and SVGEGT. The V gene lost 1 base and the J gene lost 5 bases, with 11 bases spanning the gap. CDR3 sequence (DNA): TGTGCCAGCAGTTACTACGGGCCGGGGTATGGCTACACCTTC. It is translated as CASSYYGPGYGYTF.

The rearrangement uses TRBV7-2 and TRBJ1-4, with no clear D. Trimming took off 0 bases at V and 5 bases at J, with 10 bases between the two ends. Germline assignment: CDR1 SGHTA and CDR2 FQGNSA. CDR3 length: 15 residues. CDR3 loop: CASSLARGGNEKLFF. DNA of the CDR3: TGTGCCAGCAGCTTAGCGCGCGGAGGGAATGAAAAACTGTTTTTT.

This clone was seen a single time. The CDR3 region is CASSGLGMSTLSGANVLTF. CDR3 bases: TGTGCCAGTTCAGGGTTAGGGATGAGCACACTCTCTGGGGCCAACGTCCTGACTTTC. The V gene is TRBV19, the J gene TRBJ2-6; D may be TRBD1 (5 bases). The V end lost 8 bases, the J end lost 0 bases, and 23 bases lay between the germline ends. This CDR3 spans 19 amino acids. The germline V gene encodes CDR1 LNHDA and CDR2 SQIVND (reference sequence). The entire variable domain, with the rest obtained from reference TRBV19 and TRBJ2-6, is as follows: DGGITQSPKYLFRKEGQNVTLSCEQNLNHDAMYWYRQDPGQGLRLIYYSQIVNDFQKGDIAEGYSVSREKKESFPLTVTSAQKNPTAFYLCASSGLGMSTLSGANVLTFGAGSRLTVL.

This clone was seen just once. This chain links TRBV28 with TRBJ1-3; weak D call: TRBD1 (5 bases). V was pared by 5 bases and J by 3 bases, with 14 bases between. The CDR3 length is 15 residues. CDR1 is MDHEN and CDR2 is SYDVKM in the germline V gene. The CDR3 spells CASSPPWGGGNTIYF. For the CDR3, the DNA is TGTGCCAGCAGTCCTCCATGGGGCGGTGGAAACACCATATATTTT.

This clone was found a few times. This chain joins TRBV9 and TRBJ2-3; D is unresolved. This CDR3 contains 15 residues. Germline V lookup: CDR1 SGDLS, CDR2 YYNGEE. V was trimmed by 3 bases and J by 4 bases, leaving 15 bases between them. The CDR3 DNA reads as TGTGCCAGCAGCGCTCCCTCGAACTCCCCAGATACGCAGTATTTT. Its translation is CASSAPSNSPDTQYF.

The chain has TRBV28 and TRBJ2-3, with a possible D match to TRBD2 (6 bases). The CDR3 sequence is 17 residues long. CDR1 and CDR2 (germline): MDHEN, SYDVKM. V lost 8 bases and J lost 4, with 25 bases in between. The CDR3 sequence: CASRGRKSGERSDTQYF. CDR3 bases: TGTGCCAGCCGCGGGCGGAAGTCGGGAGAGAGGTCAGATACGCAGTATTTT.

CDR3 loop: CASSPERISNQPQHF. The CDR3, as DNA: TGTGCCAGCTCACCAGAGCGGATTAGCAATCAGCCCCAGCATTTT. The rearrangement joins TRBV18 to TRBJ1-5; D is undetermined. V shed 2 bases and J shed 0 bases, with 8 bases lying between them. The CDR3 sequence is 15 residues long. Germline CDR1 is KGHSH and CDR2 is LQKENI. The full variable domain, in which reference TRBV18 and TRBJ1-5 provide the parts outside the CDR3, is NAGVMQNPRHLVRRRGQEARLRCSPMKGHSHVYWYRQLPEEGLKFMVYLQKENIIDESGMPKERFSAEFPKEGPSILRIQQVVRGDSAAYFCASSPERISNQPQHFGDGTRLSIL.

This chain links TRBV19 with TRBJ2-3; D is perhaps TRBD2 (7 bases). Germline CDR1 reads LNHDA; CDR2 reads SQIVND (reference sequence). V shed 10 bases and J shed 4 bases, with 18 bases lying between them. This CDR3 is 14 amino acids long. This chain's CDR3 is CATGGAGAADTQYF. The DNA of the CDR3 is TGTGCCACTGGGGGGGCGGGAGCAGCAGATACGCAGTATTTT.

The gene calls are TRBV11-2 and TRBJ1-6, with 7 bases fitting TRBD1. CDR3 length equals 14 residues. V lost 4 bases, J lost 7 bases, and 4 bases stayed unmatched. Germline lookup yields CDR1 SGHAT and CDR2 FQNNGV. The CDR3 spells CASSSGQSNSPLHF. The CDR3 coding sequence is TGTGCCAGCAGCTCGGGACAGTCAAATTCACCCCTCCACTTT.

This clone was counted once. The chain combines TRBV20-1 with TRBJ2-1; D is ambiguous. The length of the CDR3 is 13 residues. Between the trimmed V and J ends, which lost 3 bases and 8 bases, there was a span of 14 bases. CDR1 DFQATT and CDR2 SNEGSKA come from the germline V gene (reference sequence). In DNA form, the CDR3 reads TGCAGTGCTAGTAACTACGGTGGGTATGAGCAGTTCTTC. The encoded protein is CSASNYGGYEQFF.

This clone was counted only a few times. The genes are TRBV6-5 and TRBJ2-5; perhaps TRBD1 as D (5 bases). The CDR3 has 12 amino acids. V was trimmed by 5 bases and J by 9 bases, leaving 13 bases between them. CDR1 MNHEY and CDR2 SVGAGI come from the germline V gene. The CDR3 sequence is CASSLGTRAQYF. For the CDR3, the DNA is TGTGCCAGCAGTCTAGGTACCAGGGCCCAGTACTTC.

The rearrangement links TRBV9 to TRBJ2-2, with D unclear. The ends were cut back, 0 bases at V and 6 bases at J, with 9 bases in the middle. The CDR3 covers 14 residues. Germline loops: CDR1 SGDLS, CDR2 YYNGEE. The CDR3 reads CASSVAISSGELFF. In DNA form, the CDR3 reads TGTGCCAGCAGCGTAGCTATAAGTTCCGGGGAGCTGTTTTTT. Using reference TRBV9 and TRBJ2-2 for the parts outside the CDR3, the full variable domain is DSGVTQTPKHLITATGQRVTLRCSPRSGDLSVYWYQQSLDQGLQFLIQYYNGEERAKGNILERFSAQQFPDLHSELNLSSLELGDSALYFCASSVAISSGELFFGEGSRLTVL.

This CDR3 reads CSAPWGQQYF. CDR3 sequence (DNA): TGCAGTGCCCCGTGGGGCCAGCAGTACTTC. The chain combines TRBV20-1 with TRBJ2-7; D perhaps matches TRBD1 (5 bases). The germline V gene encodes CDR1 DFQATT and CDR2 SNEGSKA (reference sequence). The CDR3 length is 10 residues. V gave up 6 bases and J gave up 8 bases, with 11 bases separating them.

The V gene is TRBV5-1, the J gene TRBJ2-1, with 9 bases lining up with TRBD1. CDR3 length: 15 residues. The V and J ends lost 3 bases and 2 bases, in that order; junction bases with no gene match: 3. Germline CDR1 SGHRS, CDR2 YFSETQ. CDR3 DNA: TGCGCCAGCAGCTCACAGGGGGCCACCTACAATGAGCAGTTCTTC. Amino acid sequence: CASSSQGATYNEQFF.

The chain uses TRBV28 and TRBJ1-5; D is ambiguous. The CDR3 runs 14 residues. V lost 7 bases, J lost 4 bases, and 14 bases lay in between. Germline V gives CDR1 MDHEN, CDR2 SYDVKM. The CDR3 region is CASTPPSLNQPQHF. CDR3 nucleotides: TGTGCCAGCACCCCCCCGAGCCTAAATCAGCCCCAGCATTTT.

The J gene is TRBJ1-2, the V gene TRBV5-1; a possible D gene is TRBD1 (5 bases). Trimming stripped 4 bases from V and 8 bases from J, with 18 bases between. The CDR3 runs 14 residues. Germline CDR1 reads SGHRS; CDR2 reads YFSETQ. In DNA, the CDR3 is TGCGCCAGCAGCCCAGACGGTGGGGGGGAAGGCTACACCTTC. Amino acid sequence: CASSPDGGGEGYTF.